This TCR beta chain comes out of a study of metastatic and nonmetastatic thyroid tumors. No patient received treatment before thyroid surgery. Study outcomes and limitations: It was reportedly found that TCR beta diversity was significantly higher in malignant thyroid tumors than in benign nodules, a difference seen in both blood and tumor samples.

CDR1 and CDR2 (germline): MNHEY, SVGEGT. Trimming pared 6 bases from V and 0 bases from J, leaving 12 bases between. CDR3 length: 15 residues. TCRdb re-clonotyped the PCR reads through MiXCR. The data contain around 38,000 clones, 26% of them singletons. By its share, this clone is medium-sized. The antigen is unknown. Sequenced: blood. This clonotype was sampled from a female donor with papillary thyroid cancer or a benign thyroid nodule (not recorded which). Some clones in this sample may be carry-over from other donors' samples. This chain joins TRBV6-2 or TRBV6-3 and TRBJ1-3; D unclear. The CDR3 DNA is TGTGCCAGCAGGACCACACTGAGCTCTGGAAACACCATATATTTT. It encodes CASRTTLSSGNTIYF.